Listed here are 9 T cell receptor beta chains from one sample, sequenced in a study of OX40 agonist ivuxolimab in advanced cancers. TCRdb's table, derived via immunoSEQ multiplex PCR, lists solely in-frame clones and lacks some. This table has about 63,000 clones, approximately 90% appearing once. Sequencing used CD4+ or CD8+ T cells sorted from blood, obtained in a trial of the OX40 agonist ivuxolimab. All receptors come from an adult with an advanced solid tumor such as melanoma, head and neck, liver or kidney cancer.

This rearrangement joins TRBV27 to TRBJ1-2; D unresolved. Deletions cut 3 bases from V and 5 bases from J, with 16 bases between. CDR1 is MNHEY, CDR2 SMNVEV, per germline (reference sequence). The CDR3 runs 15 residues. CDR3 sequence (DNA): TGTGCCAGCAGTTTTATCGCCGGGGAGGCATATGGCTACACCTTC. Encoded protein: CASSFIAGEAYGYTF.

V is TRBV5-4 and J is TRBJ1-1; D uncertain. CDR1 is SGHNT and CDR2 is YYREEE in the germline V gene (reference sequence). The CDR3 length is 17 residues. The V end lost 0 bases, the J end lost 0 bases, and 15 bases lay between the germline ends. CDR3 DNA sequence: TGTGCCAGCAGCTTGGCCCATTATGAGCATTTGAACACTGAAGCTTTCTTT. It codes for CASSLAHYEHLNTEAFF.

This chain joins TRBV20-1 and TRBJ2-1; D is undetermined. The CDR3 consists of 11 residues. Germline values: CDR1 DFQATT, CDR2 SNEGSKA (reference sequence). The V end was cut by 2 bases, the J end by 4 bases, with 3 bases between. In DNA form, the CDR3 reads TGCAGTGCTAGACCTTACAATGAGCAGTTCTTC. Its protein is CSARPYNEQFF.

The CDR3 DNA is TGTGCCTGCGACAGTGTGAACACTGAAGCTTTCTTT. Translation: CACDSVNTEAFF. This chain uses TRBV30 with TRBJ1-1; D is perhaps TRBD1 (5 bases). Germline V gene lookup returns CDR1 GTSNPN and CDR2 SVGIG (reference sequence). V was clipped by 6 bases and J by 0 bases, with 8 bases between them. The CDR3 runs 12 residues.

This clone was recorded once. The J gene is TRBJ1-1, the V gene TRBV2, with D possibly matching TRBD1 (6 bases). CDR3 size: 13 residues. V was trimmed by 4 bases and J by 6 bases, leaving 12 bases between them. CDR1 SNHLY and CDR2 FYNNEI come from the germline V gene. CDR3 sequence: CASSVGADAEAFF. CDR3 nucleotides: TGTGCCAGCAGTGTGGGGGCGGACGCTGAAGCTTTCTTT.

The rearrangement uses TRBV7-3 and TRBJ2-5; D might be TRBD2 (5 bases). Deletions cut 1 base from V and 5 bases from J, with 8 bases between. Germline CDR1 and CDR2: SGHTA and FQGTGA. There are 13 residues in the CDR3. Here the CDR3 reads CASSLKVAETQYF. CDR3 nucleotide sequence: TGTGCCAGCAGCTTAAAGGTAGCGGAGACCCAGTACTTC.

This rearrangement joins TRBV5-1 to TRBJ2-3; 7 nucleotides align to TRBD1. CDR3 length: 16 residues. Germline V CDR1 and CDR2: SGHRS, YFSETQ. V lost 1 base, J lost 5 bases, and 10 bases stayed unmatched. The CDR3: CASSLSPETGIDTQYF. The CDR3, as DNA: TGCGCCAGCAGCTTGAGCCCAGAGACAGGGATAGATACGCAGTATTTT. Full variable domain (rest looked up from reference TRBV5-1 and TRBJ2-3): KAGVTQTPRYLIKTRGQQVTLSCSPISGHRSVSWYQQTPGQGLQFLFEYFSETQRNKGNFPGRFSGRQFSNSRSEMNVSTLELGDSALYLCASSLSPETGIDTQYFGPGTRLTVL.

This chain uses TRBV19 with TRBJ2-7; D is unresolved. CDR1 and CDR2 (germline): LNHDA, SQIVND (reference sequence). The V gene lost 3 bases and the J gene lost 5 bases, with 5 bases spanning the gap. The CDR3 sequence is 11 residues long. The DNA of the CDR3 is TGTGCCAGTAGTATGGGCCACGAGCAGTACTTC. Translated, it gives CASSMGHEQYF.

The V and J genes are TRBV28 and TRBJ2-7; a weak D match, TRBD2 (6 bases). This CDR3 has 14 residues. V gave up 6 bases and J gave up 3 bases, with 15 bases separating them. CDR1 and CDR2 (germline): MDHEN, SYDVKM. CDR3 protein: CASSLGGNLYEQYV. Here the CDR3 DNA reads TGTGCCAGCAGCCTTGGGGGGAACCTCTACGAGCAGTACGTC.